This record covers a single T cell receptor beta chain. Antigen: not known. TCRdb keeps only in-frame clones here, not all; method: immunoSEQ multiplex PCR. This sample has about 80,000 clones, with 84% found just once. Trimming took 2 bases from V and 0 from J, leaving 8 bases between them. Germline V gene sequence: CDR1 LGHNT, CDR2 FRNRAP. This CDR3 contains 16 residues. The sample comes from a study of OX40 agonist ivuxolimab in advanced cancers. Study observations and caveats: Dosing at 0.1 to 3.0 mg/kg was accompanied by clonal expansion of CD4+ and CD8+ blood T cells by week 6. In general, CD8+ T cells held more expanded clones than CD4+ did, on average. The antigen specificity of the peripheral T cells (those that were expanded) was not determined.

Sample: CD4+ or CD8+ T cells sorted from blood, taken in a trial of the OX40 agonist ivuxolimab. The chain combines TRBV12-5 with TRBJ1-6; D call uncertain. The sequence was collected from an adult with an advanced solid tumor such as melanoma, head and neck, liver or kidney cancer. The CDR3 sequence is CASGLRPGSYNSPLHF. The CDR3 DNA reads TGTGCTAGTGGTTTGCGTCCAGGCTCCTATAATTCACCCCTCCACTTT.